The 10 T cell receptor beta chains below were found in one sample sequenced in a study of early T cells in non-severe SARS-CoV-2 infection. TCRdb reprocessed the 5' RACE reads via MiXCR and lists one record per CDR3 protein. The data hold about 80,000 distinct CDR3 sequences, with less than 5.5% observed a single time. This material consisted of whole blood, taken at baseline. The origin of the receptors is an adult who was a healthcare worker with PCR-confirmed SARS-CoV-2 infection or an uninfected control (not recorded which).

This clonotype was observed at least ten times. The J gene is TRBJ1-4, the V gene TRBV28; tentatively, D is TRBD1 (6 bases). The CDR3 consists of 15 residues. V dropped 3 bases and J dropped 2 bases, with 10 bases sitting between them. Germline CDR1 reads MDHEN; CDR2 reads SYDVKM. This CDR3 reads CASSFGGVTNEKLFF. The CDR3 DNA is TGTGCCAGCAGTTTCGGGGGCGTTACTAATGAAAAACTGTTTTTT.

In its sample, this clonotype ranks as medium-sized. The V gene is TRBV29-1, the J gene TRBJ2-2; the D call may be TRBD1 or TRBD2 (5 bases each). The CDR3 covers 15 residues. Germline lookup yields CDR1 SQVTM and CDR2 ANQGSEA. Trimming took 3 bases from V and 0 from J, leaving 11 bases between them. The CDR3 DNA reads TGCAGCGTTGAGACTGGGACGGCGAACACCGGGGAGCTGTTTTTT. Amino acids: CSVETGTANTGELFF.

The rearrangement links TRBV7-6 to TRBJ2-7, with D tentatively TRBD2 (5 bases). V lost 3 bases and J lost 0, with 6 bases in between. The CDR3 has 13 amino acids. Germline V gives CDR1 SGHVS, CDR2 FNYEAQ. CDR3 region: CASSLRVSYEQYF. The CDR3 DNA sequence: TGTGCCAGCAGCTTGAGGGTCTCCTACGAGCAGTACTTC. Looking up the rest from reference TRBV7-6 and TRBJ2-7 gives the full variable domain: GAGVSQSPRYKVTKRGQDVALRCDPISGHVSLYWYRQALGQGPEFLTYFNYEAQQDKSGLPNDRFSAERPEGSISTLTIQRTEQRDSAMYRCASSLRVSYEQYFGPGTRLTVT.

A word on this clonotype: A much larger clonotype is one base distant, so this may be a read error. The chain couples TRBV12-3 or TRBV12-4 to TRBJ1-5; D remains ambiguous. The length of the CDR3 is 15 residues. Here the CDR3 reads CASSLTRHLNQPHHF. The CDR3 nucleotides read TGTGCCAGCAGTTTAACCCGACATCTCAATCAGCCCCATCATTTT.

This clonotype occurred many times. This chain links TRBV7-2 with TRBJ2-7, with D possibly TRBD1 on 6 matching bases. The CDR3 runs 12 residues. V was pared by 3 bases and J by 7 bases, with 10 bases between. The germline gives CDR1 SGHTA, CDR2 FQGNSA. Here the CDR3 DNA reads TGTGCCAGCAGCTTCACAGGGAAAGAGCAGTACTTC. It codes for CASSFTGKEQYF.

Here the CDR3 DNA reads TGCAGCGTTGTCCTCGACAGTTCTCCCTACGAGCAGTACTTC. It codes for CSVVLDSSPYEQYF. The chain is built from TRBV29-1 and TRBJ2-7; perhaps TRBD1 as D (5 bases). The CDR3 totals 14 residues. V lost 4 bases and J lost 2, with 15 bases in between. Germline V lookup: CDR1 SQVTM, CDR2 ANQGSEA.

Only a few counts were recorded for this clonotype. The chain combines TRBV4-1 with TRBJ2-7; the match to TRBD2 covers 9 bases. Looked up from germline, CDR1 is MGHRA and CDR2 is YSYEKL. The CDR3 has 16 residues. V shed 2 bases, J shed 2 bases, and the junction held 7 bases outside the gene matches. The CDR3 DNA is TGCGCCAGCAGCCAATATAGAGCTAGCGGGACCTACGAGCAGTACTTC. Translated: CASSQYRASGTYEQYF.

This clonotype showed up many times. The DNA of the CDR3 is TGTGCCAGCAGCGGACAGGGGATCGACGAGCAGTACTTC. This codes for CASSGQGIDEQYF. The V and J genes are TRBV2 and TRBJ2-7, with 9 bases matching TRBD1. Germline assignment: CDR1 SNHLY and CDR2 FYNNEI. The CDR3 contains 13 residues. V was clipped by 6 bases and J by 5 bases; unmatched bases: 5.

This clonotype was detected ten times or more. This sequence joins TRBV12-3 or TRBV12-4 and TRBJ1-5, with D uncertain. Trimming stripped 6 bases from V and 5 bases from J, with 8 bases between. The CDR3 has 12 amino acids. The chain's CDR3 is CASRNWDQPQHF. The CDR3 DNA is TGTGCCAGCAGGAATTGGGATCAGCCCCAGCATTTT.

This clonotype was seen a handful of times. This chain joins TRBV3-1 and TRBJ2-7, with 10 bases fitting TRBD1. V dropped 4 bases and J dropped 2; count of bases not matched to a gene: 11. Germline V lookup: CDR1 LGHDT, CDR2 YNNKEL (reference sequence). CDR3 length equals 17 residues. The CDR3: CASSRADRGRTPYEQYF. DNA for the CDR3: TGTGCCAGCAGCCGGGCCGACAGGGGGCGTACCCCCTACGAGCAGTACTTC.